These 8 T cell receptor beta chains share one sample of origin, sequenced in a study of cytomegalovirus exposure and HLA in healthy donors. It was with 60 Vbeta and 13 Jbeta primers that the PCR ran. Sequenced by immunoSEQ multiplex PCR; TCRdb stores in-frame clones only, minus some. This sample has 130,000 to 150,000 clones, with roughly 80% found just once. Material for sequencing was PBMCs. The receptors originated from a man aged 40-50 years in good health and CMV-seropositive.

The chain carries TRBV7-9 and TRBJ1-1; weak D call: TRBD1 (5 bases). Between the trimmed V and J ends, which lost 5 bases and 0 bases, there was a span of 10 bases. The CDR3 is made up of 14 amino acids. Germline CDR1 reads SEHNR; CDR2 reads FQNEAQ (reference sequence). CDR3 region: CASSRQSVNTEAFF. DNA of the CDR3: TGTGCCAGCAGCCGACAGAGCGTGAACACTGAAGCTTTCTTT.

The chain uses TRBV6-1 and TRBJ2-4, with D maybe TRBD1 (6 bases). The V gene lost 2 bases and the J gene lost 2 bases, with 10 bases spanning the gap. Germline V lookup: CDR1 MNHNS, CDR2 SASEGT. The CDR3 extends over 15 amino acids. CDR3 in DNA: TGTGCCAGCAGTGAACAGGGGCTGACCAAAAACATTCAGTACTTC. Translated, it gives CASSEQGLTKNIQYF.

Here the CDR3 reads CASSVSGDGVYTF. The DNA for the CDR3 is TGTGCCAGCAGTGTCTCAGGGGACGGTGTCTACACCTTC. The rearrangement links TRBV2 to TRBJ1-2; TRBD1 might be the D (6 bases). V lost 4 bases and J 10 bases, leaving 16 bases between the germline ends. Germline-derived CDR1 and CDR2 are SNHLY and FYNNEI. The CDR3 has 13 residues.

This CDR3 is CASSFRDRGENEQYF. As DNA, the CDR3 is TGTGCCAGCAGCTTCCGCGACAGGGGAGAGAACGAGCAGTACTTC. V and J are TRBV5-6 and TRBJ2-7, with 8 positions matching TRBD1. CDR3 length equals 15 residues. Germline-derived CDR1 and CDR2 are SGHDT and YYEEEE. Trimming removed 2 bases from V and 5 bases from J; junction bases left unmatched: 9.

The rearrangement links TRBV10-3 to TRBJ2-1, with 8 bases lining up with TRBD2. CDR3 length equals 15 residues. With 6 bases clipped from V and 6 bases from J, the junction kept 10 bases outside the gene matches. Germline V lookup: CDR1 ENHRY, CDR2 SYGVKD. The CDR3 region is CAIRQSGSEGNEQFF. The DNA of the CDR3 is TGTGCCATCAGGCAGAGCGGGAGCGAGGGCAATGAGCAGTTCTTC.

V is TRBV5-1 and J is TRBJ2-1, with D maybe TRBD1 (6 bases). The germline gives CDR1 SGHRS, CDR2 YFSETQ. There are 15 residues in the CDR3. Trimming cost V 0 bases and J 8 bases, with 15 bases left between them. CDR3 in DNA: TGCGCCAGCAGCTTGGGGGGGCTGGTGGCCGATGAGCAGTTCTTC. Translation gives CASSLGGLVADEQFF.

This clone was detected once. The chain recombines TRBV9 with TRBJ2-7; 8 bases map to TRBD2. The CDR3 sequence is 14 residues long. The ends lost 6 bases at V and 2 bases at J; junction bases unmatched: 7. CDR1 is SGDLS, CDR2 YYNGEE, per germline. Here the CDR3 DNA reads TGTGCCAGCACCCTCGGACTAGCTCCCTACGAGCAGTACTTC. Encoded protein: CASTLGLAPYEQYF.

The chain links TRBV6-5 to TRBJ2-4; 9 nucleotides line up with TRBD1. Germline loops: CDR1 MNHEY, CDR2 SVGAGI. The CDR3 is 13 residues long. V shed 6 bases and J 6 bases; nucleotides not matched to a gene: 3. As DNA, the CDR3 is TGTGCCAGCAGAAGGGACAGGGTAAACATTCAGTACTTC. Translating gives CASRRDRVNIQYF.